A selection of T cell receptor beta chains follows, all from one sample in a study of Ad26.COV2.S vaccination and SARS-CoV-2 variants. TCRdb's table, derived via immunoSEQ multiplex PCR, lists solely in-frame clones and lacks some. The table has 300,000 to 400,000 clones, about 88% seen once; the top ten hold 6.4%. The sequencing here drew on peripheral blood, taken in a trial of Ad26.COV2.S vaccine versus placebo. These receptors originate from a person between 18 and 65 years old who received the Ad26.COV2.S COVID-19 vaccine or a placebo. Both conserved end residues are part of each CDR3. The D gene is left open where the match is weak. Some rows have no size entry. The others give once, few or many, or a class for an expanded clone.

CDR3: CASSIGTGNYGYTF; DNA: TGTGCCAGTAGTATAGGGACAGGGAACTATGGCTACACCTTC; size: NA; J: TRBJ1-2; D: TRBD1; V: TRBV19
CDR3: CASSRKRNTEAFF; DNA: TGTGCCAGCAGTCGAAAAAGGAACACTGAAGCTTTCTTT; size: NA; J: TRBJ1-1; D: NA; V: TRBV12-3/TRBV12-4
CDR3: CASSQDRSAGPRDSPLHF; DNA: TGTGCCAGCAGCCAAGATAGGTCGGCAGGGCCGAGGGATTCACCCCTCCACTTT; size: NA; J: TRBJ1-6; D: NA; V: TRBV4-2
CDR3: CASSYRRGQPGELFF; DNA: TGTGCCAGCAGTTATAGGAGGGGACAACCCGGGGAGCTGTTTTTT; size: NA; J: TRBJ2-2; D: NA; V: TRBV6-2/TRBV6-3
CDR3: CASSQGEEGAGLYGYTF; DNA: TGTGCCAGCAGCCAAGGGGAGGAGGGGGCGGGTTTGTATGGCTACACCTTC; size: NA; J: TRBJ1-2; D: TRBD1; V: TRBV4-2
CDR3: CASSPDFGASGRSYEQYF; DNA: TGTGCCAGCTCACCAGATTTTGGTGCTAGCGGGAGATCCTACGAGCAGTACTTC; size: NA; J: TRBJ2-7; D: TRBD2; V: TRBV18
CDR3: CASSPLGRGLDTQYF; DNA: TGTGCCAGCAGCCCCCTGGGGAGGGGATTAGATACGCAGTATTTT; size: NA; J: TRBJ2-3; D: TRBD2; V: TRBV7-9
CDR3: CAWRALAAKNIQYF; DNA: TGTGCCTGGAGAGCCCTAGCGGCCAAAAACATTCAGTACTTC; size: NA; J: TRBJ2-4; D: NA; V: TRBV30
CDR3: CAIKQGGNQETQYF; DNA: TGTGCCATCAAACAGGGAGGGAACCAAGAGACCCAGTACTTC; size: once; J: TRBJ2-5; D: NA; V: TRBV10-3
CDR3: CASSQPIDTEAFF; DNA: TGTGCCAGCAGCCAACCGATAGACACTGAAGCTTTCTTT; size: NA; J: TRBJ1-1; D: NA; V: TRBV6-5
CDR3: CAWITLDTSYGYTF; DNA: TGTGCCTGGATTACCCTAGACACGAGCTATGGCTACACCTTC; size: NA; J: TRBJ1-2; D: NA; V: TRBV30
CDR3: CASRLTTGADTQYF; DNA: TGTGCCAGCAGACTTACAACAGGGGCCGATACGCAGTATTTT; size: few; J: TRBJ2-3; D: TRBD1; V: TRBV6-4
CDR3: CATSRGVRGQTDTQYF; DNA: TGTGCCACCAGCAGAGGAGTAAGGGGACAGACAGATACGCAGTATTTT; size: NA; J: TRBJ2-3; D: TRBD1; V: TRBV15
CDR3: CASSGGQGRVNEQYF; DNA: TGCGCCAGCAGCGGGGGACAGGGGAGGGTCAACGAGCAGTACTTC; size: NA; J: TRBJ2-7; D: TRBD1; V: TRBV5-1
CDR3: CASTPPRGLRNEQFF; DNA: TGTGCCAGCACCCCCCCTAGGGGCTTACGGAATGAGCAGTTCTTC; size: NA; J: TRBJ2-1; D: NA; V: TRBV6-2/TRBV6-3
CDR3: CSASGDYEQYF; DNA: TGCAGTGCTAGTGGGGACTACGAGCAGTACTTC; size: NA; J: TRBJ2-7; D: NA; V: TRBV20-1
CDR3: CASSSGFSGNTIYF; DNA: TGTGCCAGCAGCTCAGGCTTCTCTGGAAACACCATATATTTT; size: few; J: TRBJ1-3; D: NA; V: TRBV9
CDR3: CASSYGQGGDTQYF; DNA: TGTGCCAGCAGTTACGGCCAGGGAGGGGATACGCAGTATTTT; size: NA; J: TRBJ2-3; D: TRBD2; V: TRBV6-2/TRBV6-3
CDR3: CATTGSRLANEQFF; DNA: TGTGCCACCACGGGGTCGAGACTAGCCAATGAGCAGTTCTTC; size: NA; J: TRBJ2-1; D: TRBD2; V: TRBV11-1
CDR3: CASSQDPQGIRSPLHF; DNA: TGTGCCAGCAGCCAAGACCCCCAGGGTATTAGGTCACCCCTCCACTTT; size: NA; J: TRBJ1-6; D: NA; V: TRBV11-2
CDR3: CAWSSLGFYEQYF; DNA: TGTGCCTGGAGTTCACTTGGGTTCTACGAGCAGTACTTC; size: NA; J: TRBJ2-7; D: NA; V: TRBV30
CDR3: CASSSTTEGRRGNQPQHF; DNA: TGTGCCAGCAGTTCTACCACTGAGGGAAGAAGGGGCAATCAGCCCCAGCATTTT; size: NA; J: TRBJ1-5; D: NA; V: TRBV7-9
CDR3: CASSLRGSSGGVMQYF; DNA: TGTGCCAGCAGCCTGCGGGGGTCTTCCGGAGGAGTGATGCAGTACTTC; size: few; J: TRBJ2-7; D: TRBD2; V: TRBV3-1/TRBV3-2
CDR3: CASSEGRDYTEAFF; DNA: TGTGCCAGTAGTGAAGGCCGAGACTACACTGAAGCTTTCTTT; size: NA; J: TRBJ1-1; D: NA; V: TRBV19
CDR3: CASSVSPGDDYGYTF; DNA: TGTGCCAGCAGCGTTTCCCCAGGGGATGACTATGGCTACACCTTC; size: NA; J: TRBJ1-2; D: NA; V: TRBV9
CDR3: CSVPGGFTDTQYF; DNA: TGCAGCGTCCCAGGGGGCTTTACAGATACGCAGTATTTT; size: NA; J: TRBJ2-3; D: TRBD1; V: TRBV29-1
CDR3: CASSLGGVYETQYF; DNA: TGTGCCAGCAGCTTAGGCGGGGTGTATGAGACCCAGTACTTC; size: once; J: TRBJ2-5; D: NA; V: TRBV11-3
CDR3: CASSLDLQPQHF; DNA: TGTGCCAGCAGCTTGGATTTACAGCCCCAGCATTTT; size: NA; J: TRBJ1-5; D: NA; V: TRBV5-4
CDR3: CASSLFSYEQYF; DNA: TGTGCCAGCAGCTTATTCTCCTACGAGCAGTACTTC; size: NA; J: TRBJ2-7; D: NA; V: TRBV7-6
CDR3: CASSAGGAGQPQHF; DNA: TGTGCCAGCAGCGCAGGGGGCGCCGGGCAGCCCCAGCATTTT; size: NA; J: TRBJ1-5; D: TRBD1; V: TRBV9
CDR3: CASSPGAVYGYTF; DNA: TGTGCCAGCAGCCCCGGGGCAGTCTATGGCTACACCTTC; size: NA; J: TRBJ1-2; D: NA; V: TRBV7-8
CDR3: CASSSDRGRENTEAFF; DNA: TGTGCCAGCAGCTCAGACAGGGGGCGCGAGAACACTGAAGCTTTCTTT; size: NA; J: TRBJ1-1; D: TRBD1; V: TRBV7-8
CDR3: CAISEGTGDNSPLHF; DNA: TGTGCCATCAGTGAGGGGACAGGGGATAATTCACCCCTCCACTTT; size: NA; J: TRBJ1-6; D: TRBD1; V: TRBV10-3
CDR3: CASIRGEQFF; DNA: TGTGCCAGCATTCGCGGAGAGCAGTTCTTC; size: NA; J: TRBJ2-1; D: NA; V: TRBV2
CDR3: CASSPVTSGRRAGELFF; DNA: TGTGCCAGCAGTCCGGTGACTAGCGGGAGAAGGGCCGGGGAGCTGTTTTTT; size: NA; J: TRBJ2-2; D: TRBD2; V: TRBV28
CDR3: CASSQVTGQGSGANVLTF; DNA: TGCGCCAGCAGCCAAGTCACCGGCCAGGGATCTGGGGCCAACGTCCTGACTTTC; size: NA; J: TRBJ2-6; D: NA; V: TRBV4-3
CDR3: CASSLGGLAGVGLETQYF; DNA: TGTGCCAGCAGCTTGGGTGGACTAGCGGGAGTTGGTTTGGAGACCCAGTACTTC; size: NA; J: TRBJ2-5; D: TRBD2; V: TRBV5-6
CDR3: CASSLGANTEAFF; DNA: TGTGCCAGCAGCTTAGGAGCGAACACTGAAGCTTTCTTT; size: few; J: TRBJ1-1; D: NA; V: TRBV5-5
CDR3: CASSHQDLYIQYF; DNA: TGTGCCAGCAGCCATCAGGACTTGTACATTCAGTACTTC; size: NA; J: TRBJ2-4; D: NA; V: TRBV11-2
CDR3: CASSFGGRAWNEQFF; DNA: TGTGCCAGCAGCTTCGGTGGGAGGGCCTGGAATGAGCAGTTCTTC; size: NA; J: TRBJ2-1; D: TRBD2; V: TRBV7-6
CDR3: CASSSVDSTEAFF; DNA: TGTGCCAGCAGCTCCGTAGATAGCACTGAAGCTTTCTTT; size: NA; J: TRBJ1-1; D: NA; V: TRBV11-1
CDR3: CASSLGVGYTF; DNA: TGTGCCAGCAGTTTAGGGGTTGGCTACACCTTC; size: NA; J: TRBJ1-2; D: NA; V: TRBV12-3/TRBV12-4